This T cell receptor beta chain was obtained from a study of PD-1 blockade in classical Hodgkin lymphoma. Regarding the study as a whole: Complete responders matched newly diagnosed patients in baseline diversity.

On this clone itself: Its target is unknown.

Clones were sequenced by immunoSEQ multiplex PCR, and TCRdb holds only the in-frame ones, with some missing. Here the sample spans 20,000 to 25,000 clones, 81% being singletons. Deletions cut 0 bases from V and 0 bases from J, with 7 bases between. The CDR3 has 14 residues. Germline V CDR1 and CDR2: SGHRS, YFSETQ. Every single patient, without exception, relapsed after autologous stem cell transplantation, and brentuximab vedotin exposure varied. J is TRBJ2-7 and V is TRBV5-1; D not resolved. This specimen consisted of peripheral blood mononuclear cells (PBMCs), obtained before the second cycle of nivolumab. This receptor was obtained from a human donor with classical Hodgkin lymphoma. The CDR3 reads CASSLASVSYEQYF. For the CDR3, the DNA is TGCGCCAGCAGCTTGGCTTCGGTCTCCTACGAGCAGTACTTC.